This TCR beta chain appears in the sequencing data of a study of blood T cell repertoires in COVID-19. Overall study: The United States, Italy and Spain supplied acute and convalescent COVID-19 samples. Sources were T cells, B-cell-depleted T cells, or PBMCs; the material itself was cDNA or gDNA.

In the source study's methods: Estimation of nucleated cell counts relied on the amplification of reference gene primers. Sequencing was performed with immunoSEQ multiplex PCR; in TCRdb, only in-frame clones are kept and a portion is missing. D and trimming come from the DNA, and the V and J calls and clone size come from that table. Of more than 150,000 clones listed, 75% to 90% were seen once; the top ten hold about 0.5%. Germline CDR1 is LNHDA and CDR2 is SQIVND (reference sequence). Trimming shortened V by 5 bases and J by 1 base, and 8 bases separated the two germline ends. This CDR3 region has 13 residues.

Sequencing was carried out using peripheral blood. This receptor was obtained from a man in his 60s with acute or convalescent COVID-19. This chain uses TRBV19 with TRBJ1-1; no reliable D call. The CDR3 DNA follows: TGTGCCAGTAGTGGGCAGACGAACACTGAAGCTTTCTTT. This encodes CASSGQTNTEAFF.